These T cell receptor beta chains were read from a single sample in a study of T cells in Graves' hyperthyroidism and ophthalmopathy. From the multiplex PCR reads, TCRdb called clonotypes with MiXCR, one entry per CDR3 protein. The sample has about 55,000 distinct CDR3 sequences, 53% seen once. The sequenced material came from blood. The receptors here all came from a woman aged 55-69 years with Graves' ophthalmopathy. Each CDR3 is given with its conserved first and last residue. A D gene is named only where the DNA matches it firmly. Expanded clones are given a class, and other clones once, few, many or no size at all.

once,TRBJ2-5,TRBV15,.,TGTGCCACCAGCTGGGGGGAAGGCCAAGAGACCCAGTACTTC,CATSWGEGQETQYF
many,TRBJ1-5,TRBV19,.,TGTGCCAGTAGTATGTCTTCAGTTGGCAATCAGCCCCAGCATTTT,CASSMSSVGNQPQHF
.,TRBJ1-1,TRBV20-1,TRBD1,TGCAGTGCTCCCTACCCGACAGGGGGTGTCACTGAAGCTTTCTTT,CSAPYPTGGVTEAFF
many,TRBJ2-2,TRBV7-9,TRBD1,TGTGCCAGCAGCTTACAGGGGGCGAACACCGGGGAGCTGTTTTTT,CASSLQGANTGELFF
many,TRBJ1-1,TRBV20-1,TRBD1,TGCAGTGCTAGAGATGGGACAGGGATAAACACTGAAGCTTTCTTT,CSARDGTGINTEAFF
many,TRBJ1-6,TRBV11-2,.,TGTGCCAGTGAACAGGGCAACCTTAATTCACCCCTCCACTTT,CASEQGNLNSPLHF
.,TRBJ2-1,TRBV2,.,TGTGCCAGCAGTGAAAAGGAAGGCAGGTACAATGAGCAGTTCTTC,CASSEKEGRYNEQFF
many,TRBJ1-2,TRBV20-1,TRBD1,TGCAGTGCCGACCGACAGGGGGCGTTGGGTGGCTACACCTTC,CSADRQGALGGYTF
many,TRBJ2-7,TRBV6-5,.,TGTGCCAGCAGGTTCAGGGGAAGCTCCTACGAGCAGTACTTC,CASRFRGSSYEQYF
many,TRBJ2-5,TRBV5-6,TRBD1,TGTGCCAGCAGCCCCGGACAGGGAGAGACCCAGTACTTC,CASSPGQGETQYF
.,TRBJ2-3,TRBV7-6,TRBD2,TGTGCCAGCAGCTTAGTGACTAGCGGGGGGGCCGATGTAGATACGCAGTATTTT,CASSLVTSGGADVDTQYF
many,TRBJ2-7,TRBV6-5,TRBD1,TGTGCCAGCAGTTTCAACCCTCAGGGGGTCAGGACCTACGAGCAGTACTTC,CASSFNPQGVRTYEQYF
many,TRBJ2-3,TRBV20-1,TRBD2,TGCAGTGCTATCGGCGGGGGGGCACGGGATACGCAGTATTTT,CSAIGGGARDTQYF
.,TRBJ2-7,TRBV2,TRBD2,TGTGCCAGCACCGTGACTAGCGGGAGCGGCTACGAGCAGTACTTC,CASTVTSGSGYEQYF
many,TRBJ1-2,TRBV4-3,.,TGCGCCAGCAGCCAAGATCGAGTGGGAACCTATGGCTACACCTTC,CASSQDRVGTYGYTF
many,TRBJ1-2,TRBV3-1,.,TGTGCCAGCAGCCAACCCTACCCAGACAGGAACTATGGCTACACCTTC,CASSQPYPDRNYGYTF
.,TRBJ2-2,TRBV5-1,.,TGCGCCAGCAGGCCTGATCGGGGATCTAACTATGGCTACACCGGGGAGCTGTTTTTT,CASRPDRGSNYGYTGELFF
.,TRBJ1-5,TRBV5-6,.,TGCGCCAGCGGCACTAGCGGGAGAGGAACAGATACGCAGCATTTT,CASGTSGRGTDTQHF
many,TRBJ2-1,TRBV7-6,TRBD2,TGTGCCAGCAGCTTAGTTAGCGGGAGATCCGATGAGCAGTTCTTC,CASSLVSGRSDEQFF
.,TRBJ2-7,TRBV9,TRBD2,TGTGCCAGCAGCCCCGCTAGCGGGAGGTTGCAGTACTTC,CASSPASGRLQYF
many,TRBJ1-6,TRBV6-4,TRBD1,TGTGCCAGCAGTGACGACAGGGAAAATTCACCCCTCCACTTT,CASSDDRENSPLHF
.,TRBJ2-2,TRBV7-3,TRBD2,TGTGCCAGCAGGACGACTAGCGGGAGCGGGACCGGGGAGCTGTTTTTT,CASRTTSGSGTGELFF
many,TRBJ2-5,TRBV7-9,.,TGTGCCAGCAGCTTAGTTGGTGGGAGCGAACAAGAGACCCAGTACTTC,CASSLVGGSEQETQYF
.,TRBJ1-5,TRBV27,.,TGTGCCAGCCCTACTTTTCGCTCAGGGTCGTATGGCAATCAGCCCCAGCATTTT,CASPTFRSGSYGNQPQHF
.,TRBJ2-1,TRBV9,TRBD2,TGTGCCAGCAGCAATCTAGCGGGAGGAAGAGAGCAGTTCTTC,CASSNLAGGREQFF
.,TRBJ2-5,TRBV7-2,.,TGTGCCAGCGGCGGAGGGTCGGAGACCCAGTACTTC,CASGGGSETQYF